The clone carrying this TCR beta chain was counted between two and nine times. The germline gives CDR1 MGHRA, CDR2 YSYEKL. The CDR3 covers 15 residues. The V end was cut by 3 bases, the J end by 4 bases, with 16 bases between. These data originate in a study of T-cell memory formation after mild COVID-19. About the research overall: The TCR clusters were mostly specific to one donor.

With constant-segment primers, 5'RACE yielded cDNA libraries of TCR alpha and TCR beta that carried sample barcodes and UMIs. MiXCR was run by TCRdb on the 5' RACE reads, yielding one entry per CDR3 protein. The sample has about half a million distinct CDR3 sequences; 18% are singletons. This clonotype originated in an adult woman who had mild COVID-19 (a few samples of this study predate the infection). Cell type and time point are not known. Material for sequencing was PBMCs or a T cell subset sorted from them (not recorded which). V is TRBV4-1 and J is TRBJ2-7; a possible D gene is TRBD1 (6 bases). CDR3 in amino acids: CASSQYQDRNYEQYF. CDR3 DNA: TGCGCCAGCAGCCAGTACCAAGACAGGAATTACGAGCAGTACTTC.